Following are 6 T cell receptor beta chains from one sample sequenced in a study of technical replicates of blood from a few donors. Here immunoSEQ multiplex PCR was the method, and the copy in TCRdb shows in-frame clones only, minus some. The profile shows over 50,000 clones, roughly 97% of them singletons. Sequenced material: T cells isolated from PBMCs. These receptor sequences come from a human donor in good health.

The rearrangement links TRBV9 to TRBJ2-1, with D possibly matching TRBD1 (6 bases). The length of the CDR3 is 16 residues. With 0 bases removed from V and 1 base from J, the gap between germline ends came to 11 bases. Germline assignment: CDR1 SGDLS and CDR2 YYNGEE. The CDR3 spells CASSVVGTSSYNEQFF. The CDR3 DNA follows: TGTGCCAGCAGCGTAGTAGGGACATCTTCCTACAATGAGCAGTTCTTC. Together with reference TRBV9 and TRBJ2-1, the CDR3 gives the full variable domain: DSGVTQTPKHLITATGQRVTLRCSPRSGDLSVYWYQQSLDQGLQFLIQYYNGEERAKGNILERFSAQQFPDLHSELNLSSLELGDSALYFCASSVVGTSSYNEQFFGPGTRLTVL.

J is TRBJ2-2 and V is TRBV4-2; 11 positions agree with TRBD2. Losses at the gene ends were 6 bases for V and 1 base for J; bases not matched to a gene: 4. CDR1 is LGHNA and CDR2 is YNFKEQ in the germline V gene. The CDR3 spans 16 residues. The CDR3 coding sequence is TGTGCCAGCAGTATGGGACTAGCGGTGAACACCGGGGAGCTGTTTTTT. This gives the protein CASSMGLAVNTGELFF.

Here the CDR3 reads CASSEILAGGPYEQYF. As DNA, the CDR3 is TGTGCCAGCAGTGAAATCCTAGCGGGGGGGCCGTACGAGCAGTACTTC. The chain combines TRBV2 with TRBJ2-7; TRBD2 matches 12 bases. Germline CDR1 is SNHLY and CDR2 is FYNNEI. The CDR3 loop spans 16 amino acids. V gave up 2 bases and J gave up 4 bases; unmatched junction bases: 6.

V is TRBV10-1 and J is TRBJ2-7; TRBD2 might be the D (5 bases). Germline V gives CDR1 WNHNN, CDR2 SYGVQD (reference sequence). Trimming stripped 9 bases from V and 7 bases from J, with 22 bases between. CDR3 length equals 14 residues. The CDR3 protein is CASSPMSNTREQYF. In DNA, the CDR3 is TGCGCCAGTTCACCCATGTCTAACACTAGGGAGCAGTACTTC.

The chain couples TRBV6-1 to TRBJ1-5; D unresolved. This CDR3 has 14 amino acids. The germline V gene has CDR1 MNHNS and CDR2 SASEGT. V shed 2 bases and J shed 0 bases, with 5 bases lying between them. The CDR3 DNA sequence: TGTGCCAGCAGTGAAAACACTAGCAATCAGCCCCAGCATTTT. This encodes CASSENTSNQPQHF.

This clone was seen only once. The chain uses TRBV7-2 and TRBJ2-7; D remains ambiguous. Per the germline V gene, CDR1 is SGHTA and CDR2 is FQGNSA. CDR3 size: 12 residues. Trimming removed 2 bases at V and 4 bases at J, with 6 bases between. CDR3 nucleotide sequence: TGTGCCAGCAGCTTATCTCGTTACGAGCAGTACTTC. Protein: CASSLSRYEQYF.